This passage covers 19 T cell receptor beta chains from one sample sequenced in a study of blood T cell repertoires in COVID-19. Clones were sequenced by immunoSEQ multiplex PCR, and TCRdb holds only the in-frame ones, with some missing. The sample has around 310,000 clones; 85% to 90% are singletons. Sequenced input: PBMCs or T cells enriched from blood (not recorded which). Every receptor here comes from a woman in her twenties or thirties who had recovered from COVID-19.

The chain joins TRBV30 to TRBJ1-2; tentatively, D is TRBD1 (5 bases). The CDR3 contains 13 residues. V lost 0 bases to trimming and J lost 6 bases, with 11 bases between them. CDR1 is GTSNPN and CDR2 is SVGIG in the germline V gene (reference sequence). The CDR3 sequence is CAWSVRLRDGYTF. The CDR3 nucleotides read TGTGCCTGGAGTGTTCGACTCAGGGATGGCTACACCTTC.

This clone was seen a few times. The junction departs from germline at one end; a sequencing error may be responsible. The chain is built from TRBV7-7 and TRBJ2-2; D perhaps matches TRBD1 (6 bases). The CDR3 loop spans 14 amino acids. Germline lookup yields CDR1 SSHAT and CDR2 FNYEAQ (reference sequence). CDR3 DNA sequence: TGTGCTAGCAGGATGACAGGGAACACCGGGGAGCTGTTTTTT. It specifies CASRMTGNTGELFF.

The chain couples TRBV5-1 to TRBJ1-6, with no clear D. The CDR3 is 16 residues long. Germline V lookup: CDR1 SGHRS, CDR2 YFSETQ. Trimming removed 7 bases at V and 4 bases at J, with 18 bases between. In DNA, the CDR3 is TGCGCCAGCGGCTCGGAGGCTGCAGGATATAATTCACCCCTCCACTTT. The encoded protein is CASGSEAAGYNSPLHF.

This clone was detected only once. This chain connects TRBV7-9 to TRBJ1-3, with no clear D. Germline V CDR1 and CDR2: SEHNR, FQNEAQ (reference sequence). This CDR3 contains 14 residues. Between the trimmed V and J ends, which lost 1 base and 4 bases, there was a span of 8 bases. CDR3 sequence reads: CASSLVEAGNTIYF. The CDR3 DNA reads TGTGCCAGCAGCTTAGTGGAAGCGGGAAACACCATATATTTT.

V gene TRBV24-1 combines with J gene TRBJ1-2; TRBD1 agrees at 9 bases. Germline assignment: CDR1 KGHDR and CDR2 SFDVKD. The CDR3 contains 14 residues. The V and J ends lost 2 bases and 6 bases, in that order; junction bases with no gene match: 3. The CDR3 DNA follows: TGTGCCACCAGTGATTCACAGGGGGCGCATGGCTACACCTTC. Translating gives CATSDSQGAHGYTF.

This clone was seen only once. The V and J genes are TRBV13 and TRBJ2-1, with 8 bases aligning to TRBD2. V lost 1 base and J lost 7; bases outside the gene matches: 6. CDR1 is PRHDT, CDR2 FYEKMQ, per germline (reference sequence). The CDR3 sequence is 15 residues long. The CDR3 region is CASSLVAGGVNEQFF. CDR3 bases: TGTGCCAGCAGCTTAGTTGCGGGAGGAGTTAATGAGCAGTTCTTC.

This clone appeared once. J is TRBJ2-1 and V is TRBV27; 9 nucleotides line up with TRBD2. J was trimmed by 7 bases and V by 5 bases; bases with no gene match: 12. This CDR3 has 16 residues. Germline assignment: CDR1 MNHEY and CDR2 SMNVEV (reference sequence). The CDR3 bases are TGTGCCAGCAGTCCCACTGACAGCGGGAGGTGGAATGAGCAGTTCTTC. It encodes CASSPTDSGRWNEQFF.

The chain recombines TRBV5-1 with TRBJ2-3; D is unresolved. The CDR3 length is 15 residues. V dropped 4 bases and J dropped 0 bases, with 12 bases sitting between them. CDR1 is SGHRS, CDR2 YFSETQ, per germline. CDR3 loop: CASSPLGASTDTQYF. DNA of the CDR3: TGCGCCAGCAGCCCTTTAGGAGCTAGCACAGATACGCAGTATTTT.

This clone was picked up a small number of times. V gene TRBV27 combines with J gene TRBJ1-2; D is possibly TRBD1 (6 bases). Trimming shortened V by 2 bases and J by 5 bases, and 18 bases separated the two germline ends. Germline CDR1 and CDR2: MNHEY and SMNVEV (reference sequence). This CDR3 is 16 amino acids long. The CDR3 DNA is TGTGCCAGCAGTTTAAAACAGGGAGCGGTGGGGTATGGCTACACCTTC. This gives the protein CASSLKQGAVGYGYTF.

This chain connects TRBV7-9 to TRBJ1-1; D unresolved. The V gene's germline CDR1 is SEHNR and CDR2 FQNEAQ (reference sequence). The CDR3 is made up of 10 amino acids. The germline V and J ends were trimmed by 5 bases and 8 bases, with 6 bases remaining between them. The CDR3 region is CASSLTEAFF. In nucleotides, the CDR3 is TGTGCCAGCAGCCTCACAGAAGCTTTCTTT.

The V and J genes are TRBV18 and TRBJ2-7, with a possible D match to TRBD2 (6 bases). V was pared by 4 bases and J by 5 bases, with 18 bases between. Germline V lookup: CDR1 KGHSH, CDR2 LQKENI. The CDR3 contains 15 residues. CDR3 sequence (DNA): TGTGCCAGCTCACAAATTGCAGGGAGGCCGAACGAGCAGTACTTC. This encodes CASSQIAGRPNEQYF.

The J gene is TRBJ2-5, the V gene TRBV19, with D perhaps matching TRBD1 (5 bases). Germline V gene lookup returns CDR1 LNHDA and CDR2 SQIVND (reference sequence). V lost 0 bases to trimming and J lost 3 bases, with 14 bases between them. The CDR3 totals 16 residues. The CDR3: CASSIDRRGRKETQYF. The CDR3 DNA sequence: TGTGCCAGTAGTATAGATCGTAGGGGCAGAAAAGAGACCCAGTACTTC. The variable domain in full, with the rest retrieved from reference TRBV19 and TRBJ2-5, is DGGITQSPKYLFRKEGQNVTLSCEQNLNHDAMYWYRQDPGQGLRLIYYSQIVNDFQKGDIAEGYSVSREKKESFPLTVTSAQKNPTAFYLCASSIDRRGRKETQYFGPGTRLLVL.

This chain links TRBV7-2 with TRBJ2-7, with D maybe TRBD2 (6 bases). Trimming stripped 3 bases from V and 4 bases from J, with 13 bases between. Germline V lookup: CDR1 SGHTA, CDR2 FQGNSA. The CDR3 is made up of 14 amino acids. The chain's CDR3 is CASSFRGTVYEQYF. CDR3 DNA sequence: TGTGCCAGCAGCTTCCGTGGGACTGTTTACGAGCAGTACTTC. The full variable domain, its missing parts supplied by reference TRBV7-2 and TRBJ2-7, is GAGVSQSPSNKVTEKGKDVELRCDPISGHTALYWYRQSLGQGLEFLIYFQGNSAPDKSGLPSDRFSAERTGGSVSTLTIQRTQQEDSAVYLCASSFRGTVYEQYFGPGTRLTVT.

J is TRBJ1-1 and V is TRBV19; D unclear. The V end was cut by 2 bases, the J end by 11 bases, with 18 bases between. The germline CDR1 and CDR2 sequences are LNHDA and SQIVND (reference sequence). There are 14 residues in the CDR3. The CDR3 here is CASSISQASDIAFF. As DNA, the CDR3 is TGTGCCAGTAGTATAAGCCAGGCCTCCGATATTGCTTTCTTT. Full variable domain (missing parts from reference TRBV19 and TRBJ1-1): DGGITQSPKYLFRKEGQNVTLSCEQNLNHDAMYWYRQDPGQGLRLIYYSQIVNDFQKGDIAEGYSVSREKKESFPLTVTSAQKNPTAFYLCASSISQASDIAFFGQGTRLTVV.

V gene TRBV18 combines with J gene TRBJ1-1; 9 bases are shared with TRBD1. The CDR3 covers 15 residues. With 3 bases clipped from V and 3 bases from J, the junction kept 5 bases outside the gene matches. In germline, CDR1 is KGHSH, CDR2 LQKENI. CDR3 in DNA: TGTGCCAGCTCACCCGGGACAGGGACGGACACTGAAGCTTTCTTT. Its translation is CASSPGTGTDTEAFF.

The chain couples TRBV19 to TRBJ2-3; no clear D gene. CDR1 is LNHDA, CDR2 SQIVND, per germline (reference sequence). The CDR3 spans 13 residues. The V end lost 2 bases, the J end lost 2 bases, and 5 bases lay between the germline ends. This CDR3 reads CASSIIATDTQYF. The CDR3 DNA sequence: TGTGCCAGTAGTATAATAGCCACAGATACGCAGTATTTT.

In nucleotides, the CDR3 is TGTGCCAGCAGTTTAAGACAGGATTATGGCTACACCTTC. It is translated as CASSLRQDYGYTF. V and J are TRBV12-3 or TRBV12-4 and TRBJ1-2, with D possibly matching TRBD1 (6 bases). CDR3 length: 13 amino acids. Trimming cost V 2 bases and J 5 bases, with 9 bases left between them.

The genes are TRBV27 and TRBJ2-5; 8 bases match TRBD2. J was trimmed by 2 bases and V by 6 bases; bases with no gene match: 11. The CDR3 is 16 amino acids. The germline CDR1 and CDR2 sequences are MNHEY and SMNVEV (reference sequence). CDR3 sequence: CASSYLSGRGQETQYF. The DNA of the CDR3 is TGTGCCAGCAGCTATCTAAGCGGGAGAGGTCAAGAGACCCAGTACTTC.

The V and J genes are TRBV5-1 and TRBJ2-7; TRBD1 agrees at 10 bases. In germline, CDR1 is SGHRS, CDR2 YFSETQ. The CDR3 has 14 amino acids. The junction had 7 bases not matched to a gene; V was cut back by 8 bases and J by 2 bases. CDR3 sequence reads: CASDPGTGAYEQYF. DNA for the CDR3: TGCGCCAGTGATCCCGGGACAGGGGCCTACGAGCAGTACTTC. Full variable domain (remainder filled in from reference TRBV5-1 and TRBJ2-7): KAGVTQTPRYLIKTRGQQVTLSCSPISGHRSVSWYQQTPGQGLQFLFEYFSETQRNKGNFPGRFSGRQFSNSRSEMNVSTLELGDSALYLCASDPGTGAYEQYFGPGTRLTVT.